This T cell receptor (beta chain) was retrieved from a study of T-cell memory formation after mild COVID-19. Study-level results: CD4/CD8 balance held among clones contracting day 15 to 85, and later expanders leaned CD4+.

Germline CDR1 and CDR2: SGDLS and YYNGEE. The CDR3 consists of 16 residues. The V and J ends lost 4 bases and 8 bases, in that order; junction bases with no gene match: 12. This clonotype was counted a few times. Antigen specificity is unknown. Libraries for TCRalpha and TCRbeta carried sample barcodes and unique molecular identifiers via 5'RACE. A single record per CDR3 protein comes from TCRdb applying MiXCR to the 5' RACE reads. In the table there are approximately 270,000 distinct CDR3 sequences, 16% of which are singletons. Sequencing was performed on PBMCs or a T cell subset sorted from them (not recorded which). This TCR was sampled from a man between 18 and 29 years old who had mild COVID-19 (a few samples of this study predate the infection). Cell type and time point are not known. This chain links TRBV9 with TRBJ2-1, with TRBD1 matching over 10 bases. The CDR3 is CASSLRRDRGSDEQFF. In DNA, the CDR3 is TGTGCCAGCAGCCTACGCCGGGACAGGGGTTCGGATGAGCAGTTCTTC.